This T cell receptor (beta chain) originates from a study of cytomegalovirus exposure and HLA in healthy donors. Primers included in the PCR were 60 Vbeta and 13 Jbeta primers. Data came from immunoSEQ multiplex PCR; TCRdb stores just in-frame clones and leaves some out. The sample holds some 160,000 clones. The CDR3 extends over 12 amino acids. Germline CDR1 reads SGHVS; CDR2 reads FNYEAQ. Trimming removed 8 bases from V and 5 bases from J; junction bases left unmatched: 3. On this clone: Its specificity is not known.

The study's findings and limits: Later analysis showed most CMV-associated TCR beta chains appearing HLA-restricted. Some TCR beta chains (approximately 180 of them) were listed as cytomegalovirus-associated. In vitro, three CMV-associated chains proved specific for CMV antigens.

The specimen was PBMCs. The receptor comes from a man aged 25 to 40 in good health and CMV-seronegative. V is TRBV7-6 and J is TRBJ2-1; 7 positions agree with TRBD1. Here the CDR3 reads CASRDRNNEQFF. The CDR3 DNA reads TGTGCCAGCCGGGACAGAAACAATGAGCAGTTCTTC.